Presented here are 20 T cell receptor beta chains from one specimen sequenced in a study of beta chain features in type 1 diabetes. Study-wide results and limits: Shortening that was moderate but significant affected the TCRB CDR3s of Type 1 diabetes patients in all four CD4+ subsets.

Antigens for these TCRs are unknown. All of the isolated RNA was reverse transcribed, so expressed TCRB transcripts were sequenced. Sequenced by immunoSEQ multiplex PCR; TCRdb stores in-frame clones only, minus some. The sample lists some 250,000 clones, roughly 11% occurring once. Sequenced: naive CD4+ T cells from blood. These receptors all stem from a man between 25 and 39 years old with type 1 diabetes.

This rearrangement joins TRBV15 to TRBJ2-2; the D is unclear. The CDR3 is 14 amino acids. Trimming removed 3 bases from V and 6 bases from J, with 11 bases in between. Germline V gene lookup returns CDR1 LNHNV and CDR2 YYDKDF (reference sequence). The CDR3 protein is CATSSLQKSGELFF. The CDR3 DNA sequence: TGTGCCACCAGCAGCTTACAGAAATCCGGGGAGCTGTTTTTT.

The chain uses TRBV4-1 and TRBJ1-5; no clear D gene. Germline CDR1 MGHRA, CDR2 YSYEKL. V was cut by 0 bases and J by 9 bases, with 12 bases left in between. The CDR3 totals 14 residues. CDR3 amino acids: CASSQEGFGGPQHF. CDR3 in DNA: TGCGCCAGCAGCCAAGAAGGGTTCGGAGGGCCCCAGCATTTT.

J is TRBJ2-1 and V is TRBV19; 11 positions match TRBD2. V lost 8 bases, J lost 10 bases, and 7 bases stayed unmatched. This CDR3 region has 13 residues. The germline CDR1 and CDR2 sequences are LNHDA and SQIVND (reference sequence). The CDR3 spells CASAGLAGSEQFF. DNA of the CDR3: TGTGCCAGTGCAGGACTAGCGGGCTCAGAGCAGTTCTTC.

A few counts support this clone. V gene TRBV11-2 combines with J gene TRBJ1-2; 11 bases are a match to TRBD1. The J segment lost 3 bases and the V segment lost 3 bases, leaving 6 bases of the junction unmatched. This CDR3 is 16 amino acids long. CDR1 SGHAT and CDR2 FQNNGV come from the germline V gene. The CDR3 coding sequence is TGTGCCAGCAGCTTGGCCGGGACAGGGGGATACTATGGCTACACCTTC. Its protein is CASSLAGTGGYYGYTF. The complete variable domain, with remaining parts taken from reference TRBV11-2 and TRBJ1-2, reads EAGVAQSPRYKIIEKRQSVAFWCNPISGHATLYWYQQILGQGPKLLIQFQNNGVVDDSQLPKDRFSAERLKGVDSTLKIQPAKLEDSAVYLCASSLAGTGGYYGYTFGSGTRLTVV.

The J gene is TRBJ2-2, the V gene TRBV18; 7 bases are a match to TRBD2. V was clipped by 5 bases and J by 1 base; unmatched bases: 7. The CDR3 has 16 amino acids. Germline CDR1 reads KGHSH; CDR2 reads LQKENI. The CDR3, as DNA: TGTGCCAGCTCATTCGCGGGACTATTGAACACCGGGGAGCTGTTTTTT. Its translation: CASSFAGLLNTGELFF.

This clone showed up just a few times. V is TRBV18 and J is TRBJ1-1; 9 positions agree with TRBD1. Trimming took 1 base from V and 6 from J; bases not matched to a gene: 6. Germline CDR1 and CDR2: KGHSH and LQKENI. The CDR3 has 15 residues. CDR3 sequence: CASSPLLQGAAEAFF. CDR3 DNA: TGTGCCAGCTCACCACTACTACAGGGGGCGGCTGAAGCTTTCTTT.

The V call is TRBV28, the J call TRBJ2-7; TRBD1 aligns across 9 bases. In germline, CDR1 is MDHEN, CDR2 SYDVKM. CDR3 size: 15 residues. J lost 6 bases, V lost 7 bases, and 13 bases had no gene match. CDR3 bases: TGTGCCAGCACCCAATGGGGACAGGGAGTAGGCGAGCAGTACTTC. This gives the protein CASTQWGQGVGEQYF.

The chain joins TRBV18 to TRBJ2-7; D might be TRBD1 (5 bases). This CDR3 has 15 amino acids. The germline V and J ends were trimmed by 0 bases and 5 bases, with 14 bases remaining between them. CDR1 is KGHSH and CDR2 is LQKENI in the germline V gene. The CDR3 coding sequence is TGTGCCAGCTCACCACCCAGCAGGGCGTTACACGAGCAGTACTTC. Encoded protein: CASSPPSRALHEQYF.

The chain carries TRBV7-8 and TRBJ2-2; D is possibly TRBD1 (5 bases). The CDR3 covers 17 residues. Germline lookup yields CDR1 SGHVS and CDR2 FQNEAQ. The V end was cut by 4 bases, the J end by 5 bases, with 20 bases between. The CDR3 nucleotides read TGTGCCAGCAGCTCCTTATTTAGGGGTATCGAGACCGGGGAGCTGTTTTTT. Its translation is CASSSLFRGIETGELFF.

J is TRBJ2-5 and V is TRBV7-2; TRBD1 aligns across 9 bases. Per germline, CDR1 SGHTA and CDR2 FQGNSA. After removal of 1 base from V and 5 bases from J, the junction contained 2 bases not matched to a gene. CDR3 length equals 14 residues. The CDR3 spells CASSLDRGRETQYF. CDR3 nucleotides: TGTGCCAGCAGCTTAGACAGGGGGCGGGAGACCCAGTACTTC.

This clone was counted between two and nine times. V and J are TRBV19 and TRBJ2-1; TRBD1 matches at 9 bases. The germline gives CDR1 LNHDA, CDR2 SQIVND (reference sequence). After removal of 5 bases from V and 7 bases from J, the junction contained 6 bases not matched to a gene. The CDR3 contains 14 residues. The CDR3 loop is CASSLGDRVNEQFF. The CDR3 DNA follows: TGTGCCAGTAGTCTAGGGGACAGGGTTAATGAGCAGTTCTTC. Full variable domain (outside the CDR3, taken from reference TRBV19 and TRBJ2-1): DGGITQSPKYLFRKEGQNVTLSCEQNLNHDAMYWYRQDPGQGLRLIYYSQIVNDFQKGDIAEGYSVSREKKESFPLTVTSAQKNPTAFYLCASSLGDRVNEQFFGPGTRLTVL.

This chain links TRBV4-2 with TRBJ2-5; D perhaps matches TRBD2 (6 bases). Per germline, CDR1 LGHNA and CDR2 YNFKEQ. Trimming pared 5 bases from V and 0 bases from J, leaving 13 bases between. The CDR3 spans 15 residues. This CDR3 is CASSLHREYQETQYF. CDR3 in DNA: TGTGCCAGCAGCTTGCACCGGGAGTACCAAGAGACCCAGTACTTC.

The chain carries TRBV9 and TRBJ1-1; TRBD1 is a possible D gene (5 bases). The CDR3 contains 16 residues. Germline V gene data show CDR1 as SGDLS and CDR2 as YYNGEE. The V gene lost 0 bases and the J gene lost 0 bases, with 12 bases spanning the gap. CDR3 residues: CASSVADRLMNTEAFF. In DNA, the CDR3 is TGTGCCAGCAGCGTAGCCGACAGACTCATGAACACTGAAGCTTTCTTT.

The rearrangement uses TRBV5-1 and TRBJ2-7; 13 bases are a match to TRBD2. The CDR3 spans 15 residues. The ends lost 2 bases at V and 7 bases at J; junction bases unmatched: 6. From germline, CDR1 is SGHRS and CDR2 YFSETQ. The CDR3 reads CASSLSGTSGEEQYF. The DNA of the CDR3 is TGCGCCAGCAGCTTATCCGGGACTAGCGGGGAAGAGCAGTACTTC.

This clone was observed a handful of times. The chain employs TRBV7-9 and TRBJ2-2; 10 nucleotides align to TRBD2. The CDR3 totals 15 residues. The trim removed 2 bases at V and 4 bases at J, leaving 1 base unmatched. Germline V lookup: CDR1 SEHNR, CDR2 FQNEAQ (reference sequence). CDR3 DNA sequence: TGTGCCAGCAGCTTAACTAGCGGGGTCACCGGGGAGCTGTTTTTT. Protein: CASSLTSGVTGELFF.

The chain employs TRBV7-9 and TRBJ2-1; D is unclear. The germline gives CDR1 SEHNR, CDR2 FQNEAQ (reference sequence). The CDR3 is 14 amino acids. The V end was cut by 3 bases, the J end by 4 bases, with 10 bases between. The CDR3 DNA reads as TGTGCCAGCAGCTTTAGAACGGGTTACAATGAGCAGTTCTTC. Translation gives CASSFRTGYNEQFF.

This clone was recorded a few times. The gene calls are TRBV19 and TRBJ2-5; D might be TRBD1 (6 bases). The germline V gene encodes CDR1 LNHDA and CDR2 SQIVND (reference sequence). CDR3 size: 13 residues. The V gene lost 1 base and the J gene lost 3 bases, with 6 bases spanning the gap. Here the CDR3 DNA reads TGTGCCAGTAGTATAGGACAGGAAGAGACCCAGTACTTC. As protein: CASSIGQEETQYF.

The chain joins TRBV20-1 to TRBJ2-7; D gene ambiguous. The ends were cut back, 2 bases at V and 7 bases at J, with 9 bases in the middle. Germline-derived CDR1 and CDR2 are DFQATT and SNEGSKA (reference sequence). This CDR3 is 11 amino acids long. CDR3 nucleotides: TGCAGTGCTAGATCGTCTTTTGAGCAGTACTTC. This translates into CSARSSFEQYF.

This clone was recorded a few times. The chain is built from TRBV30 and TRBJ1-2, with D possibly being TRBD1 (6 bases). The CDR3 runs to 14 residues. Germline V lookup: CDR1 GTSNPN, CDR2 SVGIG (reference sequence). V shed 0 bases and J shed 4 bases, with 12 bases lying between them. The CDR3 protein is CAWSVSLRGYGYTF. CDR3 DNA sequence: TGTGCCTGGAGTGTCTCTCTCAGGGGCTATGGCTACACCTTC.

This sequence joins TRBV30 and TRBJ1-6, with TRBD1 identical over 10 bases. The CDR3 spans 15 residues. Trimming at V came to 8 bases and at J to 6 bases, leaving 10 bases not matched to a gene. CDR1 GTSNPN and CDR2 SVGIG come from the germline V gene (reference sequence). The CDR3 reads CAGAWGDRGNSPLHF. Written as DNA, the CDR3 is TGTGCCGGGGCTTGGGGGGACAGGGGTAATTCACCCCTCCACTTT. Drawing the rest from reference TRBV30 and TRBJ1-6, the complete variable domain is SQTIHQWPATLVQPVGSPLSLECTVEGTSNPNLYWYRQAAGRGLQLLFYSVGIGQISSEVPQNLSASRPQDRQFILSSKKLLLSDSGFYLCAGAWGDRGNSPLHFGNGTRLTVT.